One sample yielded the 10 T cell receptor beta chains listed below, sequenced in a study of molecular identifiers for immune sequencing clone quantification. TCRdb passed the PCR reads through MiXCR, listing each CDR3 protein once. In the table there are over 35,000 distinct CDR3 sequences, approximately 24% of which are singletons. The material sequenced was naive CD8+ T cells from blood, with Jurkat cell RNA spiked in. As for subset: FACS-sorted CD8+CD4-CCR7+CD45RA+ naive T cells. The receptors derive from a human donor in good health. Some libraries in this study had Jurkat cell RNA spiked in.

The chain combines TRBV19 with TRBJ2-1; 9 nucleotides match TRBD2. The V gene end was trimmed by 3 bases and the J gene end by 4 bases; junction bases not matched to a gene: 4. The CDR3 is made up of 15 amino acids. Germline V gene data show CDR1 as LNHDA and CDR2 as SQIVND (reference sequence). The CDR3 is CASSIFLAGYNEQFF. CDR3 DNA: TGTGCCAGTAGTATCTTCCTAGCGGGATACAATGAGCAGTTCTTC.

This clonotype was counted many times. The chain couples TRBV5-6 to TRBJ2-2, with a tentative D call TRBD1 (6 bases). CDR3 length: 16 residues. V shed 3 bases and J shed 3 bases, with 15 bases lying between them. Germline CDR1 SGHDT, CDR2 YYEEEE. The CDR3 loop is CASSYAGVYHTGELFF. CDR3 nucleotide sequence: TGTGCCAGCAGCTACGCAGGGGTCTACCACACCGGGGAGCTGTTTTTT.

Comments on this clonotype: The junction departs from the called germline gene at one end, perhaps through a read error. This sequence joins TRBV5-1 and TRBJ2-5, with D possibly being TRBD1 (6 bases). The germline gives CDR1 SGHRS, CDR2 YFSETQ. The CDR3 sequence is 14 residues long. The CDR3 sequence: CPSSLLTGQETQYF. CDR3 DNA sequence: TGCCCCAGCAGCCTCTTGACAGGCCAAGAGACCCAGTACTTC.

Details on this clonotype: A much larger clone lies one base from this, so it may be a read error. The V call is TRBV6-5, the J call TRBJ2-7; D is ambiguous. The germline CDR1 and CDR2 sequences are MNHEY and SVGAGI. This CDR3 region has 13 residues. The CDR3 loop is CASSYYPGTGVGF. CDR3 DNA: TGTGCCAGCAGTTACTACCCCGGCACCGGAGTAGGGTTC.

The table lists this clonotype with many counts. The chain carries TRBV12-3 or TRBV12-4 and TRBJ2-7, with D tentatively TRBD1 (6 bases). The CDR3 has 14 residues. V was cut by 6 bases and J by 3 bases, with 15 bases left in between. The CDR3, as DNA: TGTGCCAGCAGCGCCGGGACAAGAAGCTACGAGCAGTACTTC. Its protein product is CASSAGTRSYEQYF.

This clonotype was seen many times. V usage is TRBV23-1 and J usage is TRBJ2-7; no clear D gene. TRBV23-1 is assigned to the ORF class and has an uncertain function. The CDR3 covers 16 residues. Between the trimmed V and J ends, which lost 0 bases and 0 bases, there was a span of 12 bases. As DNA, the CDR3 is TGCGCCAGCAGTCAATCAAGGGCCATAAGCTCCTACGAGCAGTACTTC. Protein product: CASSQSRAISSYEQYF.

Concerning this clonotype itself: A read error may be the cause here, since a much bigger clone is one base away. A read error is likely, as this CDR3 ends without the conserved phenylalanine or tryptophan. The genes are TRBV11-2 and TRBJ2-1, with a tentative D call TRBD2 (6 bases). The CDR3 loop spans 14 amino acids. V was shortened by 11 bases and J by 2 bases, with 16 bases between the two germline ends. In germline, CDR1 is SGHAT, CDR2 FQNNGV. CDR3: CAVALAGTYNEQFS. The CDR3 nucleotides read TGTGCCGTAGCCTTGGCGGGAACCTACAATGAGCAGTTCTCC.

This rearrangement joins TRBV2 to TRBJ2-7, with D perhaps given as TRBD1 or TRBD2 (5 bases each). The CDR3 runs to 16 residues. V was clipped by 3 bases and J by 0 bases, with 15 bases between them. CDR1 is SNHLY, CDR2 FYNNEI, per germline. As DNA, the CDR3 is TGTGCCAGCAGTGACGTTACAGGAGGTAACTCCTACGAGCAGTACTTC. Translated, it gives CASSDVTGGNSYEQYF.

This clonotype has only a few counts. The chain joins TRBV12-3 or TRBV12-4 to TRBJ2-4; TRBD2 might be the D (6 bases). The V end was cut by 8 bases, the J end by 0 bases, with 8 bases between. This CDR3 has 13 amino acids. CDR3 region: CASAGIAKNIQYF. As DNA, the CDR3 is TGTGCCAGCGCGGGAATAGCCAAAAACATTCAGTACTTC.

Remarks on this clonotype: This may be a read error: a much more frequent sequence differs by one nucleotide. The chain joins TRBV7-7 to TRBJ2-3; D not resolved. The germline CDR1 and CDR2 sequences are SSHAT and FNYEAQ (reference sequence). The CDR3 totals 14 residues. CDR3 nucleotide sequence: TGTGCTAGCACCGCAAGGCTCCGCACAGATACGCAGTATTTT. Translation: CASTARLRTDTQYF.